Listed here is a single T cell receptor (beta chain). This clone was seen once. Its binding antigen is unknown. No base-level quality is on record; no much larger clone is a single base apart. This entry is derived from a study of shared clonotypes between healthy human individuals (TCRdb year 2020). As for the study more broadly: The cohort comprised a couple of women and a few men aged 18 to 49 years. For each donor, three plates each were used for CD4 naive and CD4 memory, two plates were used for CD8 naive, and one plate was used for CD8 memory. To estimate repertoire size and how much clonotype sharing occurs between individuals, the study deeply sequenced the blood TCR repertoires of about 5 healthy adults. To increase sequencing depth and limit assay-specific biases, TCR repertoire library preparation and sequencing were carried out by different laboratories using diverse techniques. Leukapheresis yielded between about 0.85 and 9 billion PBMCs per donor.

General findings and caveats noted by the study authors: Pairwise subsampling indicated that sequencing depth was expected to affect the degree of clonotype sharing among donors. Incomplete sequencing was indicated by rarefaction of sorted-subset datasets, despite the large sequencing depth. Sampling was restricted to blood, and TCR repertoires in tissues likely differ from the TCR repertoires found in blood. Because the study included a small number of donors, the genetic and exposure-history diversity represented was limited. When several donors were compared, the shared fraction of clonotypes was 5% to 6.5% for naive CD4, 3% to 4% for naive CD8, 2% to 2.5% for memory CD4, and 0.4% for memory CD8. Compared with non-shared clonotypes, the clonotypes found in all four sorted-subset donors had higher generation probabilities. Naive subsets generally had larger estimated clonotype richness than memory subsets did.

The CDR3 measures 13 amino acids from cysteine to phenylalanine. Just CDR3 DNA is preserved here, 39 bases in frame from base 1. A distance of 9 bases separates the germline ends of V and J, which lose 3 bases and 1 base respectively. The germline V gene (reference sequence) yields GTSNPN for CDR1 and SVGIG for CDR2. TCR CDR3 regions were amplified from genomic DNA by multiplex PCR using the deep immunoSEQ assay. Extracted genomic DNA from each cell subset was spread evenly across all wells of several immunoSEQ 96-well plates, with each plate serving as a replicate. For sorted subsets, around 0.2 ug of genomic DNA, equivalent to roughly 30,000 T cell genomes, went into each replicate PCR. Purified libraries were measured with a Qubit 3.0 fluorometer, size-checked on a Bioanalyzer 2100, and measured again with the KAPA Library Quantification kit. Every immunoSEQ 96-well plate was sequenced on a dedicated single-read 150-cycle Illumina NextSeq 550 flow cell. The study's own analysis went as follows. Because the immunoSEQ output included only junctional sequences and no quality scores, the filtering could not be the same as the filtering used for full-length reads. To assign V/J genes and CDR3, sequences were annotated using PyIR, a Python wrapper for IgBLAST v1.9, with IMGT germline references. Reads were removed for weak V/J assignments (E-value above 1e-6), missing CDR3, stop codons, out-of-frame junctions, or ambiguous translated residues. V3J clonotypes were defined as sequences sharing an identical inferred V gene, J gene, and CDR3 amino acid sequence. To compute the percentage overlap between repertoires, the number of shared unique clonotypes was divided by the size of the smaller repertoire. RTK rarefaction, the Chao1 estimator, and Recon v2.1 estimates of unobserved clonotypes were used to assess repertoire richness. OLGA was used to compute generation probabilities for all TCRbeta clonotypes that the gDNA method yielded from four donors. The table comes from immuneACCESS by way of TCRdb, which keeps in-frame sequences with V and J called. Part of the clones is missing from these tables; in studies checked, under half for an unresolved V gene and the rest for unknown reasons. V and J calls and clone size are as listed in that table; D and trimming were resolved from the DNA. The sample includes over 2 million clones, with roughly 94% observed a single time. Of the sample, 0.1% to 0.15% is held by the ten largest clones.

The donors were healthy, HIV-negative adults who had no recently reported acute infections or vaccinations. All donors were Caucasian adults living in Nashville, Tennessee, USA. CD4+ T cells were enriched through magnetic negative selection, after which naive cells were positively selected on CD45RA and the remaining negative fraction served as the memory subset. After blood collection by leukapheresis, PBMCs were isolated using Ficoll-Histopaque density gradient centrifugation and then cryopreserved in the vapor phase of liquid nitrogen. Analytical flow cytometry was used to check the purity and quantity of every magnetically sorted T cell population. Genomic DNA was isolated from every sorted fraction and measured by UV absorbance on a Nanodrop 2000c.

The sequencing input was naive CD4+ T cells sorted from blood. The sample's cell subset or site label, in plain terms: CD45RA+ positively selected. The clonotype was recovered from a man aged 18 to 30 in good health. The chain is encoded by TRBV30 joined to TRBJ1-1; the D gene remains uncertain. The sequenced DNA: TGTGCCTGGAGCCAAACATCGAACACTGAAGCTTTCTTT. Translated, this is CAWSQTSNTEAFF.